Sequencing of this T cell receptor beta chain was carried out in a study of cytomegalovirus exposure and HLA in healthy donors. This clone has just a few counts. The PCR used 60 Vbeta and 13 Jbeta primers. Profiled with immunoSEQ multiplex PCR; TCRdb holds only in-frame clones, not every one. The profile shows some 70,000 clones, about three quarters of them singletons. Germline V gives CDR1 MDHEN, CDR2 SYDVKM. V was pared by 6 bases and J by 2 bases, with 16 bases between. This CDR3 is 15 amino acids long. The chain joins TRBV28 to TRBJ2-5; TRBD1 might be the D (7 bases). The source material was PBMCs. The sequence was collected from a male donor in good health and CMV-seropositive. The DNA for the CDR3 is TGTGCCAGCAGCACCGGGCGGGACAGACAAGAGACCCAGTACTTC. This codes for CASSTGRDRQETQYF.